A single sample is the source of the 29 T cell receptor beta chains below, sequenced in a study of T-cell memory formation after mild COVID-19. One entry per CDR3 protein results from TCRdb running MiXCR on the 5' RACE reads. Among more than 75,000 distinct CDR3 sequences listed, approximately 15% were seen once. Input material: PBMCs or a T cell subset sorted from them (not recorded which). Every receptor here comes from an adult woman who had mild COVID-19 (a few samples of this study predate the infection). Cell type and time point are not known.

The genes are TRBV29-1 and TRBJ1-2, with TRBD1 as a possible D gene (5 bases). Trimming removed 4 bases at V and 0 bases at J, with 12 bases between. The CDR3 contains 14 residues. The germline V gene encodes CDR1 SQVTM and CDR2 ANQGSEA. Here the CDR3 DNA reads TGCAGCGTTGTGGAGGGGCCAGCTAACTATGGCTACACCTTC. Translation gives CSVVEGPANYGYTF.

The gene calls are TRBV20-1 and TRBJ1-6; weak D call: TRBD1 (5 bases). CDR3 length: 18 amino acids. Trimming stripped 2 bases from V and 0 bases from J, with 17 bases between. Germline V gene data show CDR1 as DFQATT and CDR2 as SNEGSKA (reference sequence). The CDR3 DNA follows: TGCAGTGCTAGAAAAGAGAGCCGGGGGGACTCCTATAATTCACCCCTCCACTTT. This translates into CSARKESRGDSYNSPLHF.

This clonotype was seen a handful of times. The chain uses TRBV5-4 and TRBJ2-1; D is perhaps TRBD1 or TRBD2 (5 bases each). CDR1 and CDR2 (germline): SGHNT, YYREEE (reference sequence). This CDR3 is 15 amino acids long. V dropped 5 bases and J dropped 5 bases, with 17 bases sitting between them. CDR3 residues: CASRPEGERNNEQFF. The CDR3 region has the DNA TGTGCCAGCAGGCCTGAAGGGGAGAGAAACAATGAGCAGTTCTTC.

The gene calls are TRBV6-5 and TRBJ2-1; D call uncertain. CDR3 length: 13 amino acids. Trimming stripped 8 bases from V and 0 bases from J, with 8 bases between. The V gene's germline CDR1 is MNHEY and CDR2 SVGAGI. The CDR3 DNA is TGTGCCAGCTCAGGAAACTCCTACAATGAGCAGTTCTTC. Its translation is CASSGNSYNEQFF.

This clonotype was counted a few times. V usage is TRBV5-1 and J usage is TRBJ2-1; D remains ambiguous. This CDR3 is 14 amino acids long. Trimming left V 6 bases short and J 2 bases short, with 12 bases between. Germline CDR1 SGHRS, CDR2 YFSETQ. The CDR3 reads CASMEGSAYNEQFF. In DNA, the CDR3 is TGCGCCAGCATGGAAGGGTCCGCCTACAATGAGCAGTTCTTC.

The chain couples TRBV5-1 to TRBJ2-5; D unclear. This CDR3 has 17 residues. Trimming pared 0 bases from V and 4 bases from J, leaving 19 bases between. From germline, CDR1 is SGHRS and CDR2 YFSETQ. The CDR3 nucleotides are TGCGCCAGCAGCTTGGAAGGAGTGATACCCGTTAGAGAGACCCAGTACTTC. Encoded protein: CASSLEGVIPVRETQYF. The full variable domain, completed using reference TRBV5-1 and TRBJ2-5, is KAGVTQTPRYLIKTRGQQVTLSCSPISGHRSVSWYQQTPGQGLQFLFEYFSETQRNKGNFPGRFSGRQFSNSRSEMNVSTLELGDSALYLCASSLEGVIPVRETQYFGPGTRLLVL.

A few counts support this clonotype. The chain recombines TRBV20-1 with TRBJ2-7, with TRBD1 matching 7 bases. The CDR3 runs 16 residues. Germline lookup yields CDR1 DFQATT and CDR2 SNEGSKA (reference sequence). V shed 5 bases, J shed 4 bases, and the junction held 17 bases outside the gene matches. The CDR3 protein is CSALRPARHRGYEQYF. Here the CDR3 DNA reads TGCAGTGCTCTTCGGCCTGCGCGGCACAGGGGTTACGAGCAGTACTTC.

This clonotype was picked up many times. This rearrangement joins TRBV9 to TRBJ2-1, with a tentative D call TRBD2 (7 bases). The germline V and J ends were trimmed by 7 bases and 7 bases, with 12 bases remaining between them. The germline gives CDR1 SGDLS, CDR2 YYNGEE. CDR3 length: 12 amino acids. Written as DNA, the CDR3 is TGTGCCAGCGGGGGGGCGGAGAATGAGCAGTTCTTC. Its translation is CASGGAENEQFF.

This clonotype was recorded at least ten times. The rearrangement uses TRBV7-9 and TRBJ2-5; 13 bases agree with TRBD2. This CDR3 region has 17 residues. With V trimmed by 4 bases and J by 0 bases, 5 bases remained unmatched. CDR1 and CDR2 from the germline V gene are SEHNR and FQNEAQ (reference sequence). CDR3 protein: CASSSLTSGRYQETQYF. Here the CDR3 DNA reads TGTGCCAGCAGCTCCCTGACTAGCGGGAGGTACCAAGAGACCCAGTACTTC.

V is TRBV3-1 and J is TRBJ2-5; maybe TRBD2 (5 bases). V was cut by 1 base and J by 3 bases, with 9 bases left in between. The germline gives CDR1 LGHDT, CDR2 YNNKEL (reference sequence). The CDR3 is 14 amino acids. This CDR3 is CASSQVIGEETQYF. The DNA of the CDR3 is TGTGCCAGCAGCCAAGTGATCGGGGAAGAGACCCAGTACTTC.

This clonotype was counted only a few times. The chain joins TRBV14 to TRBJ2-5; TRBD2 agrees at 8 bases. The germline CDR1 and CDR2 sequences are SGHDN and FVKESK. V dropped 4 bases and J dropped 1; count of bases not matched to a gene: 17. This CDR3 is built from 19 residues. The CDR3 loop reads CASSPGGVVWDHPQETQYF. In DNA form, the CDR3 reads TGTGCCAGCAGCCCGGGAGGGGTGGTCTGGGATCACCCCCAAGAGACCCAGTACTTC. Supplemented by reference TRBV14 and TRBJ2-5, the full variable domain reads EAGVTQFPSHSVIEKGQTVTLRCDPISGHDNLYWYRRVMGKEIKFLLHFVKESKQDESGMPNNRFLAERTGGTYSTLKVQPAELEDSGVYFCASSPGGVVWDHPQETQYFGPGTRLLVL.

The V gene is TRBV24-1, the J gene TRBJ1-1, with D unclear. CDR3 size: 11 residues. Germline assignment: CDR1 KGHDR and CDR2 SFDVKD. V lost 9 bases and J 6 bases, leaving 10 bases between the germline ends. The CDR3 is CATRKGAEAFF. CDR3 in DNA: TGTGCCACCCGAAAGGGAGCTGAAGCTTTCTTT.

The chain is built from TRBV13 and TRBJ2-1, with unresolved D. The CDR3 runs 14 residues. Germline CDR1 and CDR2: PRHDT and FYEKMQ (reference sequence). V lost 2 bases and J lost 3, with 8 bases in between. CDR3 loop: CASSLTQVYNEQFF. DNA of the CDR3: TGTGCCAGCAGCTTAACGCAGGTCTACAATGAGCAGTTCTTC.

V gene TRBV12-3 or TRBV12-4 combines with J gene TRBJ1-2, with D hard to call. V lost 5 bases, J lost 3 bases, and 7 bases lay in between. The CDR3 length is 12 residues. The CDR3 spells CASSQDYYGYTF. The CDR3 DNA follows: TGTGCCAGCAGTCAAGATTACTATGGCTACACCTTC.

This clonotype has just a few counts. The chain joins TRBV4-2 to TRBJ2-7, with D tentatively TRBD2 (6 bases). V lost 5 bases, J lost 0 bases, and 8 bases lay in between. Germline V gene data show CDR1 as LGHNA and CDR2 as YNFKEQ. The CDR3 extends over 13 amino acids. CDR3 amino acids: CASSAGISYEQYF. DNA for the CDR3: TGTGCCAGCAGCGCGGGGATCTCCTACGAGCAGTACTTC.

This rearrangement joins TRBV7-2 to TRBJ2-2; TRBD1 might be the D (6 bases). Trimming cost V 2 bases and J 6 bases, with 22 bases left between them. The CDR3 runs 18 residues. Germline assignment: CDR1 SGHTA and CDR2 FQGNSA. The CDR3 DNA reads TGTGCCAGCAGCTTAAGGAGGATAGGGCCAGGGGAATCCGGGGAGCTGTTTTTT. It is translated as CASSLRRIGPGESGELFF.

In DNA form, the CDR3 reads TGTGCCAGCAGCGAAAGGATAGCGGGAAGCACAGATACGCAGTATTTT. Its translation: CASSERIAGSTDTQYF. The chain has TRBV11-1 and TRBJ2-3; 8 bases align to TRBD2. The CDR3 covers 16 residues. The V gene's germline CDR1 is SGHAT and CDR2 FQDESV (reference sequence). The junction had 7 bases not matched to a gene; V was cut back by 5 bases and J by 0 bases.

This clonotype occurred many times. J is TRBJ2-1 and V is TRBV4-3; maybe TRBD2 (5 bases). Germline CDR1 LGHNA, CDR2 YSLEER. Trimming left V 1 base short and J 2 bases short, with 12 bases between. The CDR3 contains 16 residues. As DNA, the CDR3 is TGCGCCAGCAGCCAAGGGGCGGGCCCGACCTACAATGAGCAGTTCTTC. This encodes CASSQGAGPTYNEQFF.

The chain links TRBV28 to TRBJ2-5; no definite D call. The ends were cut back, 6 bases at V and 1 base at J, with 6 bases in the middle. The CDR3 totals 12 residues. CDR1 is MDHEN, CDR2 SYDVKM, per germline. CDR3 nucleotide sequence: TGTGCCAGCAGACGACTCCAAGAGACCCAGTACTTC. Translated: CASRRLQETQYF.

The rearrangement joins TRBV6-5 to TRBJ2-7, with 7 bases that match TRBD2. The CDR3 totals 14 residues. In germline, CDR1 is MNHEY, CDR2 SVGAGI. V lost 2 bases and J lost 4; bases outside the gene matches: 5. CDR3 loop: CASSYKGLLYEQYF. Written as DNA, the CDR3 is TGTGCCAGCAGTTACAAGGGACTACTTTACGAGCAGTACTTC.

The CDR3 protein is CASSLRALEAFF. The CDR3 DNA reads TGTGCCAGCAGCTTAAGGGCCCTTGAAGCTTTCTTT. The chain joins TRBV11-2 to TRBJ1-1; D is undetermined. V dropped 2 bases and J dropped 7 bases, with 8 bases sitting between them. The CDR3 runs 12 residues. Germline V gene sequence: CDR1 SGHAT, CDR2 FQNNGV.

The rearrangement joins TRBV15 to TRBJ2-5; either TRBD1 or TRBD2 may supply D (5 bases each). Germline CDR1 reads LNHNV; CDR2 reads YYDKDF (reference sequence). The V and J ends lost 1 base and 2 bases respectively, with 11 bases between them. The CDR3 contains 15 residues. As DNA, the CDR3 is TGTGCCACCAGCAGAGCCCGGGACGGGCAAGAGACCCAGTACTTC. Amino acids: CATSRARDGQETQYF.

J is TRBJ2-7 and V is TRBV20-1, with D tentatively TRBD1 (5 bases). Trimming removed 7 bases from V and 4 bases from J, with 11 bases in between. The CDR3 spans 11 residues. CDR1 and CDR2 (germline): DFQATT, SNEGSKA (reference sequence). The CDR3 loop is CSGEDSYEQYF. Here the CDR3 DNA reads TGCAGTGGGGAAGACAGTTACGAGCAGTACTTC.

The CDR3 loop reads CATGPGGAYNEQFF. As DNA, the CDR3 is TGTGCCACCGGGCCGGGGGGGGCTTACAATGAGCAGTTCTTC. The chain employs TRBV24-1 and TRBJ2-1; TRBD2 matches at 8 bases. The CDR3 length is 14 residues. Germline V gene lookup returns CDR1 KGHDR and CDR2 SFDVKD. J gave up 4 bases and V 9 bases, and 7 bases lay outside the gene matches.

This chain links TRBV7-9 with TRBJ2-3, with TRBD2 identical over 10 bases. CDR3 length equals 16 residues. Germline CDR1 is SEHNR and CDR2 is FQNEAQ (reference sequence). With V trimmed by 5 bases and J by 0 bases, 5 bases remained unmatched. CDR3 sequence reads: CASSPTSGLSTDTQYF. CDR3 nucleotide sequence: TGTGCCAGCAGCCCGACTAGCGGGCTTAGCACAGATACGCAGTATTTT.

This clonotype has just a few counts. DNA for the CDR3: TGTGCCAGCAGTTTATTGGGACGGGAGACCCAGTACTTC. This encodes CASSLLGRETQYF. The gene calls are TRBV12-3 or TRBV12-4 and TRBJ2-5; either TRBD1 or TRBD2 may fit D (5 bases each). V lost 2 bases and J lost 5, with 9 bases in between. The CDR3 runs to 13 residues.

DNA of the CDR3: TGCGCCAGCAGCCAAGCAGGGTCCGGGGCCAACGTCCTGACTTTC. Its translation is CASSQAGSGANVLTF. The chain joins TRBV4-1 to TRBJ2-6, with D perhaps matching TRBD1 (5 bases). This CDR3 spans 15 amino acids. V lost 1 base to trimming and J lost 4 bases, with 8 bases between them. Germline CDR1 MGHRA, CDR2 YSYEKL.

This chain connects TRBV12-3 or TRBV12-4 to TRBJ2-2; D is perhaps TRBD1 (5 bases). Trimming took off 2 bases at V and 9 bases at J, with 13 bases between the two ends. CDR3 length equals 14 residues. CDR3 amino acids: CASSLPGYHRELFF. The DNA for the CDR3 is TGTGCCAGCAGTTTACCAGGGTATCACCGGGAGCTGTTTTTT.

This sequence joins TRBV27 and TRBJ2-7; the D call may be TRBD1 or TRBD2 (5 bases each). The ends were cut back, 6 bases at V and 3 bases at J, with 12 bases in the middle. The CDR3 covers 13 residues. Germline V CDR1 and CDR2: MNHEY, SMNVEV (reference sequence). CDR3 in DNA: TGTGCCAGCAGCCATGGGACCTACTACGAGCAGTACTTC. Translated, it gives CASSHGTYYEQYF.